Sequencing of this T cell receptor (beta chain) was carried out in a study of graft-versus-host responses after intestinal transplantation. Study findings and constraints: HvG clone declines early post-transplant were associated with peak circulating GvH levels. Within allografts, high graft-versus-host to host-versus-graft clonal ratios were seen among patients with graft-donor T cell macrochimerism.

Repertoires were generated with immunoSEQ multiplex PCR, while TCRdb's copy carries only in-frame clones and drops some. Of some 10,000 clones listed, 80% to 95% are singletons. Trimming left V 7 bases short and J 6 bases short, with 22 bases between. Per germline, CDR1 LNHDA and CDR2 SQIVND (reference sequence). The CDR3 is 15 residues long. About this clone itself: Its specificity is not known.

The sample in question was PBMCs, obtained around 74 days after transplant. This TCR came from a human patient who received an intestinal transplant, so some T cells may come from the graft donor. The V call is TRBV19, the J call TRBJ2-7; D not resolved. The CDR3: CASTSPGTEESEQYF. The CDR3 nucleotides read TGTGCCAGTACTTCCCCCGGTACGGAAGAATCCGAGCAGTACTTC.